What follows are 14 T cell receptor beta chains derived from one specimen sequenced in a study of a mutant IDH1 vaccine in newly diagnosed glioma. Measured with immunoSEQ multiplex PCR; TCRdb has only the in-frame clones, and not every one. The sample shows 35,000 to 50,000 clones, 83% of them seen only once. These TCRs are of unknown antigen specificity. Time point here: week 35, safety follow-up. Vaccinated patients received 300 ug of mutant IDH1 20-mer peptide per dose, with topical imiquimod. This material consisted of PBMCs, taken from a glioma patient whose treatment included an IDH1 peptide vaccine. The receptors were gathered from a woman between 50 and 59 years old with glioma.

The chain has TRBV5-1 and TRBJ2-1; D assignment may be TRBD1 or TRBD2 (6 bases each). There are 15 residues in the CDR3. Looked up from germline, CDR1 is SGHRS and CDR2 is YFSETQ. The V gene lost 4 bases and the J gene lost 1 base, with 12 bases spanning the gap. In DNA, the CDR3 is TGCGCCAGCAGCCGAGAAGGGGGGTCCTACAATGAGCAGTTCTTC. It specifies CASSREGGSYNEQFF.

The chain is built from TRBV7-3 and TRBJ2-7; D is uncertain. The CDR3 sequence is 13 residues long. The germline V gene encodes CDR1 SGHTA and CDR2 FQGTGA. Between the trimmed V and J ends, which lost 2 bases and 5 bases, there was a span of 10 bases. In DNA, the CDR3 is TGTGCCAGCAGCTTAGGGCCTGGCAACGAGCAGTACTTC. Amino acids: CASSLGPGNEQYF. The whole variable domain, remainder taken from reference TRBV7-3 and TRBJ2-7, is GAGVSQTPSNKVTEKGKYVELRCDPISGHTALYWYRQSLGQGPEFLIYFQGTGAADDSGLPNDRFFAVRPEGSVSTLKIQRTERGDSAVYLCASSLGPGNEQYFGPGTRLTVT.

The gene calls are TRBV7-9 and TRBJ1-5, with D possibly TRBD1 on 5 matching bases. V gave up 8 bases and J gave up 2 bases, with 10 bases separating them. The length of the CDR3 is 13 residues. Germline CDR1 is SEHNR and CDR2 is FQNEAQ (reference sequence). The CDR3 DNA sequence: TGTGCCAGCTTGTGCAGGGGCAATCAGCCCCAGCATTTT. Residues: CASLCRGNQPQHF.

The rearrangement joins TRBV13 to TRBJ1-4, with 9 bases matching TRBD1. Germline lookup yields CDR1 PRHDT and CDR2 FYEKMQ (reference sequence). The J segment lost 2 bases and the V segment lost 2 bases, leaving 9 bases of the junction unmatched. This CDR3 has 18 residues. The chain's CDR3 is CASSLSWDRVVTNEKLFF. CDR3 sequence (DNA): TGTGCCAGCAGCTTATCGTGGGACAGGGTAGTTACTAATGAAAAACTGTTTTTT.

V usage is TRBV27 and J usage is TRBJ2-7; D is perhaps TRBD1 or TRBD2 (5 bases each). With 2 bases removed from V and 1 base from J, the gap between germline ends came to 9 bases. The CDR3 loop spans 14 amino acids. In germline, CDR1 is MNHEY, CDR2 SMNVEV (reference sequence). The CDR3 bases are TGTGCCAGCAGTTTAGGGGGACGATCCTACGAGCAGTACTTC. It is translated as CASSLGGRSYEQYF.

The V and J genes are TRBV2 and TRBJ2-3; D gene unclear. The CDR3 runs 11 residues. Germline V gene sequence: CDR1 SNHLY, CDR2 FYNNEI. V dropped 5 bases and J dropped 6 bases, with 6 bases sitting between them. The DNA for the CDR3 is TGTGCCAGCAGTCGCTCGGATACGCAGTATTTT. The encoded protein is CASSRSDTQYF.

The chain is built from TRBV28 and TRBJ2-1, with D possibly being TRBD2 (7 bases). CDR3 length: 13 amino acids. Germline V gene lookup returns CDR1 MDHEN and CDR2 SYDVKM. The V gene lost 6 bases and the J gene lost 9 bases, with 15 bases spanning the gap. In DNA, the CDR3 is TGTGCCAGCAGAGCCCGGGGGGCCGGTGAGCAGTTCTTC. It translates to CASRARGAGEQFF.

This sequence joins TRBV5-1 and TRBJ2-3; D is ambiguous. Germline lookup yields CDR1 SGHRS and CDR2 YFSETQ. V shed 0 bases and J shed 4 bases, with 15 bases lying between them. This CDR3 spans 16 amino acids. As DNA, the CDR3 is TGCGCCAGCAGCTTGGCCATCGGGTCCGGAGCAGATACGCAGTATTTT. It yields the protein CASSLAIGSGADTQYF.

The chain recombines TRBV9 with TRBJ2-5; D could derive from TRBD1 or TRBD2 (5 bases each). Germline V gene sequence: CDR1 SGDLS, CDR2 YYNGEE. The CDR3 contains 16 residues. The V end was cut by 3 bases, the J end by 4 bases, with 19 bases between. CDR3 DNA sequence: TGTGCCAGCAGCGGCCGGGACCCCACCCGGGGAGAGACCCAGTACTTC. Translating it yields CASSGRDPTRGETQYF.

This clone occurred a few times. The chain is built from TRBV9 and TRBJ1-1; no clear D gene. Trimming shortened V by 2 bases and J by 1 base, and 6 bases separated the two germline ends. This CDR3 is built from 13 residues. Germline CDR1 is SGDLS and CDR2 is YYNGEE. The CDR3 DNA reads TGTGCCAGCAGCGTGCAGCAGAACACTGAAGCTTTCTTT. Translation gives CASSVQQNTEAFF.

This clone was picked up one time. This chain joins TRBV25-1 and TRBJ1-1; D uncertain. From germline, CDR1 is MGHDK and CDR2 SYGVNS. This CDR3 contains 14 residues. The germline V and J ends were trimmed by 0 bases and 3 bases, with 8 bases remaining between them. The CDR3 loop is CASSEYATDTEAFF. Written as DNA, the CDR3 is TGTGCCAGCAGTGAATATGCAACAGACACTGAAGCTTTCTTT.

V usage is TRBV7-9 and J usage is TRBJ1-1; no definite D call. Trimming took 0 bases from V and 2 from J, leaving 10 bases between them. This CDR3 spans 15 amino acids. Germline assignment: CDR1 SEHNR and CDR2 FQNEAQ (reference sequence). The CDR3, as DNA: TGTGCCAGCAGCTTAGCGCGTACGGTTAACACTGAAGCTTTCTTT. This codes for CASSLARTVNTEAFF.

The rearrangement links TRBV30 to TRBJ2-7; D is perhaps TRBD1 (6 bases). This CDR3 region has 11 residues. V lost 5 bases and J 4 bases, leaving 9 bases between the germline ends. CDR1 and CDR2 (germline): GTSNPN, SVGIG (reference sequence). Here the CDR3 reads CAWGQPYEQYF. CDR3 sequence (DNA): TGTGCCTGGGGACAGCCTTACGAGCAGTACTTC.

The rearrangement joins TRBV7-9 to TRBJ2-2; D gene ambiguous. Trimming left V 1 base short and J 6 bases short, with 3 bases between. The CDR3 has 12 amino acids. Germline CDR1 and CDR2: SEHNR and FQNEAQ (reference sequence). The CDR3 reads CASSLGAGELFF. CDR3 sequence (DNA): TGTGCCAGCAGCTTAGGGGCCGGGGAGCTGTTTTTT.